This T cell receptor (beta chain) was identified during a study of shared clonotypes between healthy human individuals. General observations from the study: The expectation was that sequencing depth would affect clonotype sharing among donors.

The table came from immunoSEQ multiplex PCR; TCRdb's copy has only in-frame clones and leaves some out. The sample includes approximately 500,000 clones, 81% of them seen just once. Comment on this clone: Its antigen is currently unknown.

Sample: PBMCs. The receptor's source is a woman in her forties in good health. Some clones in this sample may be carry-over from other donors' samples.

DNA for the CDR3: TGTGCCAGCAGGCTATACAGGGGCGGCTACACCTTC. This sequence encodes CASRLYRGGYTF. The V gene is TRBV28, the J gene TRBJ1-2, with 7 bases aligning to TRBD1. CDR1 is MDHEN, CDR2 SYDVKM, per germline. CDR3 length equals 12 residues. The J segment lost 8 bases and the V segment lost 6 bases, leaving 6 bases of the junction unmatched.